Sequencing of this T cell receptor beta chain was carried out in a study of T-cell memory formation after mild COVID-19. At the level of the study: Largely, TCR clusters stayed within a single donor.

TCRdb processed the 5' RACE reads anew with MiXCR; each CDR3 protein has one entry. The repertoire has about 360,000 distinct CDR3 sequences, approximately 15% of them found once; the top ten carry 22%. This clonotype was seen ten or more times. The CDR3 consists of 13 residues. V lost 1 base, J lost 4 bases, and 7 bases lay in between. Germline V gene data show CDR1 as SGHAT and CDR2 as FQNNGV. The chain couples TRBV11-2 to TRBJ1-2; D not certain. The source is a man between 18 and 29 years old who had mild COVID-19 (a few samples of this study predate the infection). Cell type and time point are not known. The sample taken for sequencing was PBMCs or a T cell subset sorted from them (not recorded which). Here the CDR3 reads CASSLGPSYGYTF. The CDR3 nucleotides are TGTGCCAGCAGCTTAGGCCCTTCCTATGGCTACACCTTC.